Here is one T cell receptor (beta chain) with its context. The J segment lost 10 bases and the V segment lost 4 bases, leaving 10 bases of the junction unmatched. This CDR3 comprises 16 residues. Germline CDR1 and CDR2: MNHEY and SVGAGI. These data belong to a study of human T cells and chemical hapten exposure. Across the whole study: Sensitization employed 2% DPC on about 2 cm by about 2 cm of upper inner arm skin. Chiefly women, the patients showed alopecia areata, totalis or universalis. Per-sample variation in TCR yield stemmed mainly from small pooled library volume differences.

Indicated time point: patch test 2, 6 weeks after DPC sensitization. Stated treatment: therapeutic diphenylcyclopropenone sensitization with weekly scalp DPC. In the library, unique molecular identifiers were attached to individual cDNA molecules. TCRdb re-analysed the RACE reads in MiXCR, keeping a single row per CDR3 protein. The data hold hundreds of thousands of distinct CDR3 sequences, with 6% to 7% observed a single time. The clonotype originates from a woman aged 18-35 years with alopecia areata. Some clones in this sample may be carry-over from other donors' samples. The sample was whole blood, taken in connection with sensitization to the hapten diphenylcyclopropenone (DPC). V usage is TRBV6-5 and J usage is TRBJ2-1; 13 bases fit TRBD2. This chain's CDR3 is CASSSTSGGSPWEQFF. The CDR3 bases are TGTGCCAGCAGTTCGACTAGCGGGGGGTCCCCATGGGAGCAGTTCTTC.